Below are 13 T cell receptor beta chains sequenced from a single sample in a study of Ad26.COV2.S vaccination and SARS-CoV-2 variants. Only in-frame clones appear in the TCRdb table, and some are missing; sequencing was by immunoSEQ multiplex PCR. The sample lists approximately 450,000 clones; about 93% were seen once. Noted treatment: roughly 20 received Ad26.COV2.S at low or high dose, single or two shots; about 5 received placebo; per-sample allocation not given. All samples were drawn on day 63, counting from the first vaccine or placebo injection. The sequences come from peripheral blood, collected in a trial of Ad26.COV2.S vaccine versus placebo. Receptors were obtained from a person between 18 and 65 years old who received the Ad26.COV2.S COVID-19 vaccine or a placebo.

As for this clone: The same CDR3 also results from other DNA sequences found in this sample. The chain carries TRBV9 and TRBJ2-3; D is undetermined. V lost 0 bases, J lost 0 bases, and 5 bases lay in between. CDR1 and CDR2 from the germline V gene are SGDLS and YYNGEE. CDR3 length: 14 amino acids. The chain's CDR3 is CASSVAGSTDTQYF. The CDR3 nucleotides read TGTGCCAGCAGCGTAGCTGGTAGCACAGATACGCAGTATTTT.

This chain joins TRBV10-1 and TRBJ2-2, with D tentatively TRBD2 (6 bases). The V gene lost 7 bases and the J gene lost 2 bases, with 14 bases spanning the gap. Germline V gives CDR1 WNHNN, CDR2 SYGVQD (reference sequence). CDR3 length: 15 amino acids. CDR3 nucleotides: TGCGCCAGCACCACCGCTAGCGCAAACACCGGGGAGCTGTTTTTT. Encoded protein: CASTTASANTGELFF.

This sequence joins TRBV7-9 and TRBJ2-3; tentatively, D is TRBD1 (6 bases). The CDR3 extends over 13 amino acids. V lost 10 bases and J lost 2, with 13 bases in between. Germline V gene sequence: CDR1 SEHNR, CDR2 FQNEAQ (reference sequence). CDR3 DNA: TGTGCCACCCCCAGGACAGTCACAGATACGCAGTATTTT. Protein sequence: CATPRTVTDTQYF.

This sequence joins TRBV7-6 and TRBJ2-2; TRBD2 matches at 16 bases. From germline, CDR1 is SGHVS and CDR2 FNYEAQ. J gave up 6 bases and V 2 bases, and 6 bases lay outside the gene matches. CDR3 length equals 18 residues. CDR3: CASSLMGLAGGPSGELFF. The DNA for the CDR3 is TGTGCCAGCAGCTTAATGGGACTAGCGGGAGGGCCGTCCGGGGAGCTGTTTTTT.

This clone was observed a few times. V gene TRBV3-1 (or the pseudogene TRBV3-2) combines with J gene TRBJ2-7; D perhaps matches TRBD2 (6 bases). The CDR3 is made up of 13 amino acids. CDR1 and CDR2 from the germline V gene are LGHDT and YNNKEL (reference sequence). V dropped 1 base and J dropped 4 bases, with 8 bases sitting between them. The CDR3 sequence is CASSQGRGYEQYF. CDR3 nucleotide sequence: TGTGCCAGCAGCCAAGGGAGGGGATACGAGCAGTACTTC.

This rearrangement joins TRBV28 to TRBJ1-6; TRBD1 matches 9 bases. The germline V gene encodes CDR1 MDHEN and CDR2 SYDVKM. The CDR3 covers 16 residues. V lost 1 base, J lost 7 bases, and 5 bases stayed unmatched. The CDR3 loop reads CASSLFPGQGNSPLHF. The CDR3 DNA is TGTGCCAGCAGTTTATTTCCGGGACAGGGAAATTCACCCCTCCACTTT.

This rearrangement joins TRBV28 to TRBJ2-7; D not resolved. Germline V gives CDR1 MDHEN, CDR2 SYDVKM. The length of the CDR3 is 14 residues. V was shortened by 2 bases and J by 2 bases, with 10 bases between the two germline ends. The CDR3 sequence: CASSLLVYAYEQYF. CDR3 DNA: TGTGCCAGCAGTTTACTGGTGTATGCCTACGAGCAGTACTTC. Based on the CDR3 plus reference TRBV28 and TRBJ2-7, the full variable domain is DVKVTQSSRYLVKRTGEKVFLECVQDMDHENMFWYRQDPGLGLRLIYFSYDVKMKEKGDIPEGYSVSREKKERFSLILESASTNQTSMYLCASSLLVYAYEQYFGPGTRLTVT.

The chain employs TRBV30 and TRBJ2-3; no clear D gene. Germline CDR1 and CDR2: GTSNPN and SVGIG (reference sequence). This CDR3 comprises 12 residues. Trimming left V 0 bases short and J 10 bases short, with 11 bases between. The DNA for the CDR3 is TGTGCCTGGAGTGTAATATTTAATGCGCAGTATTTT. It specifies CAWSVIFNAQYF.

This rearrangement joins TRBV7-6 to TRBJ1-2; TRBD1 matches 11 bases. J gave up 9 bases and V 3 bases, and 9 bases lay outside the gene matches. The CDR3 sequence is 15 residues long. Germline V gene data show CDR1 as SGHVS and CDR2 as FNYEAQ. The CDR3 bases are TGTGCCAGCAGCTTGGGGGGACAGGGGGGAGTCAGCTACACCTTC. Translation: CASSLGGQGGVSYTF.

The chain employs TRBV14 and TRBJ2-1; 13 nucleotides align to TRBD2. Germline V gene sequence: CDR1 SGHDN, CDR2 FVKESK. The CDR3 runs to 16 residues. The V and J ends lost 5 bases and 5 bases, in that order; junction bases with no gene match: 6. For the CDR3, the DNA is TGTGCCAGCAGCTATCCCGGGACTAGCGGGAACAATGAGCAGTTCTTC. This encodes CASSYPGTSGNNEQFF.

The CDR3 loop is CASSRWDRNSYEQYF. The CDR3 DNA reads as TGTGCCAGCAGCCGTTGGGACAGGAACTCCTACGAGCAGTACTTC. The chain uses TRBV14 and TRBJ2-7, with 8 positions matching TRBD1. The germline gives CDR1 SGHDN, CDR2 FVKESK. The CDR3 spans 15 residues. The J segment lost 0 bases and the V segment lost 4 bases, leaving 5 bases of the junction unmatched.

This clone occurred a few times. The CDR3 sequence: CASSQDLYPRNEQFF. CDR3 coding DNA: TGCGCCAGCAGCCAAGATTTGTATCCACGCAATGAGCAGTTCTTC. The chain is built from TRBV4-1 and TRBJ2-1; D call uncertain. Trimming left V 0 bases short and J 6 bases short, with 12 bases between. From germline, CDR1 is MGHRA and CDR2 YSYEKL. The CDR3 spans 15 residues.

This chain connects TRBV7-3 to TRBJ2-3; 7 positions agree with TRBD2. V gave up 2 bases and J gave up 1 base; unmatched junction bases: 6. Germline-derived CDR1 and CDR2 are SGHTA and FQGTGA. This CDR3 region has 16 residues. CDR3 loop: CASSLGREPRTDTQYF. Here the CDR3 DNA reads TGTGCCAGCAGCTTAGGGCGGGAGCCCCGCACAGATACGCAGTATTTT.